Listed here is a single TCR beta chain. Its antigen is not identified. This CDR3 is built from 13 residues. The junction had 1 base not matched to a gene; V was cut back by 5 bases and J by 2 bases. The germline CDR1 and CDR2 sequences are SGHTA and FQGNSA. Primers included in the PCR were 60 Vbeta and 13 Jbeta primers. Clones were read by immunoSEQ multiplex PCR, and TCRdb kept only the in-frame ones, dropping some. This table lists roughly 100,000 clones. The data were obtained in a study of cytomegalovirus exposure and HLA in healthy donors. Findings of the study overall: Segments of the TCR beta V type were, in most cases, productive about 87% or about 30% of the time in an earlier analysis. Across all donors, roughly uniform sequencing depth was an assumption of the presence/absence analyses. CMV serostatus stood as the only immune exposure information on hand.

The material sequenced was PBMCs. This chain links TRBV7-2 with TRBJ1-2, with 8 positions matching TRBD1. The receptor was derived from a man in his forties in good health and CMV-seronegative. The CDR3 spells CASSRDRNYGYTF. The CDR3 bases are TGTGCCAGCAGCCGGGACAGGAACTATGGCTACACCTTC.